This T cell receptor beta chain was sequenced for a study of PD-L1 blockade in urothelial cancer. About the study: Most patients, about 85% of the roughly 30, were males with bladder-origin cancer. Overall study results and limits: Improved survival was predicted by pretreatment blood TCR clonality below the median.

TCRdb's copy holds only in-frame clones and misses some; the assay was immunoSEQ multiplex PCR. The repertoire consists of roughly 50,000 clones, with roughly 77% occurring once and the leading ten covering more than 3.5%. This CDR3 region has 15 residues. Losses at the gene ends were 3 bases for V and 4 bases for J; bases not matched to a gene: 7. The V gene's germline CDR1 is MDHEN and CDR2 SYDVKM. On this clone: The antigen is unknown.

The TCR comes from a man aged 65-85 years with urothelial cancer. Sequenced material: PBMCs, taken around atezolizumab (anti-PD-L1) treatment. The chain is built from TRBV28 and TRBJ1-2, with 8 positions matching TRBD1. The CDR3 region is CASSFGGQGGYGYTF. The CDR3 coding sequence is TGTGCCAGCAGTTTTGGTGGACAGGGAGGCTATGGCTACACCTTC.